One and the same sample provided the 8 T cell receptor beta chains below, sequenced in a study of naive and memory T cell subsets. Study results and caveats: A few larger clonotypes appeared in naive repertoires, especially CD8, possibly memory cells re-expressing CD45RA.

An equimolar mix of two oligonucleotides served as the beta constant-region primer for TRBC1 and TRBC2. Four rounds of PCR amplified the ligated cDNA using nested alpha and beta constant-region primers plus SP2. TCRdb reprocessed the UMI-ligation and nested PCR reads via MiXCR and lists one record per CDR3 protein. The sample lists some 110,000 distinct CDR3 sequences, about 14% occurring once. These receptors have no known antigen. The sample comprised naive CD8+ T cells from blood. These receptors originate from a human donor in good health.

This clonotype occurred many times. The rearrangement links TRBV19 to TRBJ1-6; D perhaps matches TRBD1 (5 bases). V was trimmed by 9 bases and J by 6 bases, leaving 18 bases between them. Germline V gene data show CDR1 as LNHDA and CDR2 as SQIVND (reference sequence). This CDR3 spans 15 amino acids. CDR3 in amino acids: CASGWSGGTNSPLHF. CDR3 in DNA: TGTGCCAGCGGTTGGTCCGGTGGGACTAATTCACCCCTCCACTTT.

This clonotype has just a few counts. This rearrangement joins TRBV7-8 to TRBJ2-1; D is possibly TRBD1 (9 bases). With 8 bases removed from V and 6 bases from J, the gap between germline ends came to 20 bases. The CDR3 loop spans 15 amino acids. Germline lookup yields CDR1 SGHVS and CDR2 FQNEAQ. Here the CDR3 reads CASGVAGQGSNEQFF. CDR3 bases: TGTGCCAGCGGAGTAGCGGGACAGGGTAGCAATGAGCAGTTCTTC.

There are a few counts of this clonotype. The chain joins TRBV5-6 to TRBJ1-5; 9 bases line up with TRBD1. Germline-derived CDR1 and CDR2 are SGHDT and YYEEEE. The CDR3 has 14 residues. J was trimmed by 7 bases and V by 3 bases; bases with no gene match: 5. CDR3 sequence reads: CASSSRTGVQPQHF. The CDR3 bases are TGTGCCAGCAGCTCACGGACAGGGGTCCAGCCCCAGCATTTT.

This rearrangement joins TRBV20-1 to TRBJ2-5; TRBD1 matches 9 bases. Germline trimming cut 5 bases from V and 0 bases from J; bases unmatched to any gene: 1. Germline CDR1 and CDR2: DFQATT and SNEGSKA (reference sequence). The CDR3 runs 13 residues. CDR3 DNA sequence: TGCAGTGCTGGGGACAGGGACCAAGAGACCCAGTACTTC. It specifies CSAGDRDQETQYF.

This clonotype was found many times. The chain has TRBV27 and TRBJ1-5, with no clear D. Trimming took 3 bases from V and 0 from J, leaving 3 bases between them. This CDR3 spans 13 amino acids. Germline CDR1 MNHEY, CDR2 SMNVEV (reference sequence). This CDR3 reads CASSLSSNQPQHF. For the CDR3, the DNA is TGTGCCAGCAGTTTGTCTAGCAATCAGCCCCAGCATTTT.

There are a few counts of this clonotype. This chain connects TRBV27 to TRBJ2-5; TRBD2 matches at 7 bases. Germline trimming cut 7 bases from V and 3 bases from J; bases unmatched to any gene: 8. Germline CDR1 is MNHEY and CDR2 is SMNVEV (reference sequence). CDR3 length: 14 residues. The CDR3 loop reads CASKTRDYKETQYF. CDR3 bases: TGTGCCAGCAAGACGCGGGACTACAAAGAGACCCAGTACTTC.

The rearrangement uses TRBV12-3 or TRBV12-4 and TRBJ1-1; D is unclear. This CDR3 spans 11 amino acids. Deletions cut 5 bases from V and 5 bases from J, with 6 bases between. The CDR3 here is CASSISTEAFF. The CDR3 coding sequence is TGTGCCAGCAGTATTAGTACTGAAGCTTTCTTT.

This clonotype has ten or more counts. DNA for the CDR3: TGTGCCAGTATGGGTTACATGAACACTGAAGCTTTCTTT. Translating it yields CASMGYMNTEAFF. The chain combines TRBV19 with TRBJ1-1, with D hard to call. This CDR3 contains 13 residues. Deletions cut 7 bases from V and 0 bases from J, with 9 bases between. From germline, CDR1 is LNHDA and CDR2 SQIVND (reference sequence).